This TCR beta chain was sequenced during a study of CD8 T cells in ankylosing spondylitis (TCRdb year 2017). Looking at the study overall: The study profiled T cell receptor beta repertoires in healthy donors and ankylosing spondylitis patients to find disease-linked TCR variants. Peripheral blood was sampled, and synovial fluid was also collected from ankylosing spondylitis patients. In total, the full study cohort was made up of nearly 110 healthy donors and more than 20 ankylosing spondylitis patients.

CDR1 and CDR2, looked up from the germline V gene (reference sequence), are DFQATT and SNEGSKA. V drops 3 bases and J drops 0 bases, leaving 9 bases in between. Counted from cysteine to phenylalanine, this CDR3 has 14 amino acids. CDR3 DNA is the only sequence kept; it has 42 bases, read in frame from the first base. Sequencing relied on an Illumina HiSeq 2500. Quantitative 5'-RACE with molecular barcodes was the method used to prepare the TCR beta libraries. Under the source paper's analysis protocol: Disease-linked TCR variants were identified with a new computational method built on a probabilistic model of VDJ rearrangement. TCRdb's own reprocessing of the public reads used fastp at Q25 and MiXCR and kept productive beta chains. Duplicate CDR3 protein sequences are folded into a single record with the most common DNA and genes. The V and J calls were determined by TCRdb, not by the authors. The sample table contains around 340,000 distinct CDR3 sequences; only one count was recorded for approximately 15% of them. Of the sample, 0.95% to 1.4% falls within the top ten clones.

Results and caveats for the whole study, not just this receptor: According to the report, matched synovial fluid samples from ankylosing spondylitis patients were significantly enriched for the disease-linked clones. The disease-linked clones had a CD8+ phenotype and were found at relatively low frequencies in peripheral blood. Blood from ankylosing spondylitis patients appeared to be characterized by a TCR beta motif composed of 7 to 9 highly homologous amino acid variants. Some motif variants had previously been reported in the synovial fluid and blood of reactive arthritis patients, which suggests shared mechanisms of disease initiation.

This clonotype was seen at least ten times. Its antigen is still unknown. No base qualities exist here, and no much larger clone lies one base off it. The sequence links TRBV20-1 to TRBJ1-3, with the D gene not clear enough to name. The sequence came from a male donor with ankylosing spondylitis or in good health (not recorded which). Material for sequencing was blood, either unsorted or a sorted T cell fraction (not recorded which). The CDR3 protein is CSARAPSSGNTIYF. The DNA sequence follows: TGCAGTGCTAGGGCTCCTAGCTCTGGAAACACCATATATTTT.